These 18 T cell receptor beta chains came from one sample sequenced in a study of CD8 T cells in Susac syndrome. Reverse transcription used about 0.45 to 1 ug RNA and random hexamers. TCRdb analysed the immunoSEQ multiplex PCR reads with MiXCR anew, one entry per CDR3 protein. Seen here are about 400,000 distinct CDR3 sequences, approximately 85% observed once, and the top ten hold approximately 0.12%. What was sequenced was CD8+ T cells from PBMCs. These receptors came from a human donor with multiple sclerosis.

The chain uses TRBV7-9 and TRBJ2-3, with a tentative D call TRBD2 (6 bases). V lost 1 base, J lost 0 bases, and 11 bases lay in between. This CDR3 has 16 amino acids. Per the germline V gene, CDR1 is SEHNR and CDR2 is FQNEAQ (reference sequence). Here the CDR3 reads CASSLDPAGSTDTQYF. CDR3 sequence (DNA): TGTGCCAGCAGCTTAGACCCAGCGGGTAGCACAGATACGCAGTATTTT.

The V and J genes are TRBV4-1 and TRBJ1-4; D remains unclear. This CDR3 is built from 13 residues. Looked up from germline, CDR1 is MGHRA and CDR2 is YSYEKL. Trimming pared 1 base from V and 5 bases from J, leaving 5 bases between. This chain's CDR3 is CASSQVANEKLFF. The CDR3 DNA reads TGCGCCAGCAGCCAAGTTGCAAATGAAAAACTGTTTTTT.

The chain employs TRBV7-9 and TRBJ2-7; 10 bases line up with TRBD1. Losses at the gene ends were 4 bases for V and 5 bases for J; bases not matched to a gene: 5. Looked up from germline, CDR1 is SEHNR and CDR2 is FQNEAQ (reference sequence). This CDR3 contains 14 residues. The CDR3 coding sequence is TGTGCCAGCAGCTCGGGACAGGGGACAAACGAGCAGTACTTC. It codes for CASSSGQGTNEQYF. The full variable domain, rest sourced from reference TRBV7-9 and TRBJ2-7, is DTGVSQNPRHKITKRGQNVTFRCDPISEHNRLYWYRQTLGQGPEFLTYFQNEAQLEKSRLLSDRFSAERPKGSFSTLEIQRTEQGDSAMYLCASSSGQGTNEQYFGPGTRLTVT.

This chain links TRBV19 with TRBJ2-2, with D perhaps TRBD2 (6 bases). CDR1 and CDR2 (germline): LNHDA, SQIVND (reference sequence). Trimming left V 7 bases short and J 7 bases short, with 19 bases between. This CDR3 has 15 residues. The CDR3 bases are TGTGCCAGTACCCCCCCCGGGGGTTCAGTCGGGGAGCTGTTTTTT. Translated: CASTPPGGSVGELFF.

Here the CDR3 reads CASSPLDRADTQYF. CDR3 coding DNA: TGTGCCAGCAGTCCTCTCGACCGGGCAGATACGCAGTATTTT. The chain recombines TRBV27 with TRBJ2-3; D not certain. From germline, CDR1 is MNHEY and CDR2 SMNVEV (reference sequence). This CDR3 has 14 residues. Deletions cut 5 bases from V and 4 bases from J, with 13 bases between.

The chain carries TRBV29-1 and TRBJ2-1, with 9 bases identical to TRBD1. V lost 1 base, J lost 2 bases, and 6 bases stayed unmatched. The CDR3 extends over 16 amino acids. CDR1 is SQVTM, CDR2 ANQGSEA, per germline. The CDR3 DNA reads as TGCAGCGTTGAAGTTGGCCGGGACAGGGCCTACAATGAGCAGTTCTTC. Protein product: CSVEVGRDRAYNEQFF.

This clonotype appeared once. The V call is TRBV20-1, the J call TRBJ1-2; no clear D. The length of the CDR3 is 11 residues. Germline V CDR1 and CDR2: DFQATT, SNEGSKA (reference sequence). V was cut by 5 bases and J by 8 bases, with 12 bases left in between. This CDR3 reads CSAGPGEGYTF. For the CDR3, the DNA is TGCAGTGCTGGCCCTGGGGAGGGCTACACCTTC.

The chain carries TRBV6-5 and TRBJ2-6; 10 nucleotides align to TRBD1. Looked up from germline, CDR1 is MNHEY and CDR2 is SVGAGI. This CDR3 contains 17 residues. The trim removed 2 bases at V and 4 bases at J, leaving 5 bases unmatched. The CDR3 here is CASSYGTGDPGANVLTF. In DNA form, the CDR3 reads TGTGCCAGCAGTTACGGGACAGGGGATCCCGGGGCCAACGTCCTGACTTTC.

CDR3 residues: CATSDFSGELFF. CDR3 bases: TGTGCCACCAGTGATTTCTCCGGGGAGCTGTTTTTT. The rearrangement joins TRBV24-1 to TRBJ2-2; D remains ambiguous. Per germline, CDR1 KGHDR and CDR2 SFDVKD. The CDR3 runs 12 residues. V was trimmed by 1 base and J by 6 bases, leaving 2 bases between them.

This chain connects TRBV14 to TRBJ1-1, with 7 positions matching TRBD1. CDR3 length: 17 amino acids. V was pared by 0 bases and J by 4 bases, with 11 bases of the junction left unmatched. Germline V lookup: CDR1 SGHDN, CDR2 FVKESK. The CDR3 DNA follows: TGTGCCAGCAGCCAAGAAAGCGTAAGGGGGCGAGGCACTGAAGCTTTCTTT. As protein: CASSQESVRGRGTEAFF. Filled out from reference TRBV14 and TRBJ1-1, the complete variable domain reads EAGVTQFPSHSVIEKGQTVTLRCDPISGHDNLYWYRRVMGKEIKFLLHFVKESKQDESGMPNNRFLAERTGGTYSTLKVQPAELEDSGVYFCASSQESVRGRGTEAFFGQGTRLTVV.

This chain uses TRBV7-9 with TRBJ2-7; 10 bases line up with TRBD1. The CDR3 has 16 residues. Trimming at V came to 5 bases and at J to 0 bases, leaving 7 bases not matched to a gene. Germline lookup yields CDR1 SEHNR and CDR2 FQNEAQ (reference sequence). CDR3 sequence (DNA): TGTGCCAGCAGCCTGCTGACAGGGGGCGCCTCCTACGAGCAGTACTTC. It is translated as CASSLLTGGASYEQYF.

The chain links TRBV7-9 to TRBJ2-1; D is perhaps TRBD2 (6 bases). Germline V CDR1 and CDR2: SEHNR, FQNEAQ (reference sequence). The CDR3 totals 17 residues. Trimming left V 5 bases short and J 0 bases short, with 17 bases between. The CDR3 loop is CASSPLEGTPSYNEQFF. The CDR3 region has the DNA TGTGCCAGCAGCCCACTGGAGGGTACCCCCTCCTACAATGAGCAGTTCTTC. Using reference TRBV7-9 and TRBJ2-1 for the parts outside the CDR3, the full variable domain is DTGVSQNPRHKITKRGQNVTFRCDPISEHNRLYWYRQTLGQGPEFLTYFQNEAQLEKSRLLSDRFSAERPKGSFSTLEIQRTEQGDSAMYLCASSPLEGTPSYNEQFFGPGTRLTVL.

The genes are TRBV5-5 and TRBJ2-1, with D unresolved. V was cut by 4 bases and J by 13 bases, with 12 bases left in between. The CDR3 sequence is 11 residues long. Germline V gives CDR1 SGHKS, CDR2 YYEKEE (reference sequence). CDR3 sequence: CASSPDLLQFF. For the CDR3, the DNA is TGTGCCAGCAGCCCGGACCTCCTCCAGTTCTTC.

J is TRBJ1-4 and V is TRBV27, with D unresolved. There are 15 residues in the CDR3. The germline V gene encodes CDR1 MNHEY and CDR2 SMNVEV (reference sequence). V shed 5 bases and J shed 0 bases, with 10 bases lying between them. DNA for the CDR3: TGTGCCAGCAGTACCGTTGCTGCAACTAATGAAAAACTGTTTTTT. Amino acids: CASSTVAATNEKLFF.

The sample holds a few counts of this clonotype. The V call is TRBV12-3 or TRBV12-4, the J call TRBJ2-5; tentative D call: TRBD2 (5 bases). The length of the CDR3 is 15 residues. V gave up 4 bases and J gave up 5 bases, with 17 bases separating them. In DNA, the CDR3 is TGTGCCAGCAGTTCGCCTAGGACTTTAGGGGAGACCCAGTACTTC. As protein: CASSSPRTLGETQYF.

The V gene is TRBV20-1, the J gene TRBJ2-7; the D gene is possibly TRBD1 (6 bases). The V gene's germline CDR1 is DFQATT and CDR2 SNEGSKA (reference sequence). V was pared by 7 bases and J by 0 bases, with 13 bases between. The CDR3 loop spans 13 amino acids. Written as DNA, the CDR3 is TGCAGTGTTCCGGACAGCTACTCCTACGAGCAGTACTTC. It codes for CSVPDSYSYEQYF.

The chain combines TRBV25-1 with TRBJ2-7; D unclear. The CDR3 spans 13 residues. Trimming shortened V by 0 bases and J by 0 bases, and 3 bases separated the two germline ends. Germline V gene sequence: CDR1 MGHDK, CDR2 SYGVNS. As DNA, the CDR3 is TGTGCCAGCAGTGAATATTTCTCCTACGAGCAGTACTTC. Translating it yields CASSEYFSYEQYF.

The genes are TRBV7-9 and TRBJ1-1; weak D call: TRBD1 (5 bases). This CDR3 region has 15 residues. Germline V CDR1 and CDR2: SEHNR, FQNEAQ (reference sequence). Trimming cost V 5 bases and J 0 bases, with 13 bases left between them. For the CDR3, the DNA is TGTGCCAGCAGCGGACTCTCGGGGGTGAACACTGAAGCTTTCTTT. This sequence encodes CASSGLSGVNTEAFF.